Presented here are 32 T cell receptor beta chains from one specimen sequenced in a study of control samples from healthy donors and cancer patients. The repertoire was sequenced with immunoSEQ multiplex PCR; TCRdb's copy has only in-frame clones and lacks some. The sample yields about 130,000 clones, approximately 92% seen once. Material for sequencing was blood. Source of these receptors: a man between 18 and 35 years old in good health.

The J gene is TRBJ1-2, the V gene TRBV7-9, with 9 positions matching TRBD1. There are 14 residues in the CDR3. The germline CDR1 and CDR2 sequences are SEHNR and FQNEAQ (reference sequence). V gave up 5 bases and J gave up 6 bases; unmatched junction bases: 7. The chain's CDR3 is CASSPGGQGHGYTF. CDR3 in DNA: TGTGCCAGCAGCCCGGGGGGACAGGGCCATGGCTACACCTTC.

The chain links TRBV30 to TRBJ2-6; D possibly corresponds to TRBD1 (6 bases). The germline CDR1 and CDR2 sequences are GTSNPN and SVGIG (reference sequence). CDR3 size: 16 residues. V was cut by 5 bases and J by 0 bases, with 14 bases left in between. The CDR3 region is CAWGFDRTSGANVLTF. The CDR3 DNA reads TGTGCCTGGGGTTTTGACAGGACCTCTGGGGCCAACGTCCTGACTTTC.

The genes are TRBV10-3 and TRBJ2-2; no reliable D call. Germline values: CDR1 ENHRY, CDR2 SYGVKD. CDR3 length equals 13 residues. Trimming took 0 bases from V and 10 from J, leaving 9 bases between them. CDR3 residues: CAISESRTPELFF. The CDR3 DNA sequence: TGTGCCATCAGTGAGTCCCGGACCCCGGAGCTGTTTTTT.

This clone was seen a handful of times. CDR3 in DNA: TGCGCCAGCAGCCTCCCTGCGAGGGATAATTCACCCCTCCACTTT. Amino acid sequence: CASSLPARDNSPLHF. The chain joins TRBV5-1 to TRBJ1-6; D remains ambiguous. The V end was cut by 4 bases, the J end by 5 bases, with 13 bases between. The CDR3 sequence is 15 residues long. The germline V gene encodes CDR1 SGHRS and CDR2 YFSETQ.

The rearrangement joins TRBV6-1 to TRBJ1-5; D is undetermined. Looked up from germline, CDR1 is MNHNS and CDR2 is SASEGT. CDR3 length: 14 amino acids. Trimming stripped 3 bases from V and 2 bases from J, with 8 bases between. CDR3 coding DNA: TGTGCCAGCAGTGATTTTGCCGGCAATCAGCCCCAGCATTTT. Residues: CASSDFAGNQPQHF.

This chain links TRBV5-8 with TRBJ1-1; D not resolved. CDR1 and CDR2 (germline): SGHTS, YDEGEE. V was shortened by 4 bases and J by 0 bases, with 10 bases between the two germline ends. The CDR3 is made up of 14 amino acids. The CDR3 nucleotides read TGTGCCAGCAGCGCACAAAAAATGAACACTGAAGCTTTCTTT. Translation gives CASSAQKMNTEAFF.

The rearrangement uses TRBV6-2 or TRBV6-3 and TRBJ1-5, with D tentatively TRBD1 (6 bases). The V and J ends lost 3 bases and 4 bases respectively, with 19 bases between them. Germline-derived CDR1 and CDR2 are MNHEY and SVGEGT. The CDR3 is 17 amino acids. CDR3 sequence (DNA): TGTGCCAGCAGTTATTCGTTTGGGGACAAGGATAATCAGCCCCAGCATTTT. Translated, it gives CASSYSFGDKDNQPQHF.

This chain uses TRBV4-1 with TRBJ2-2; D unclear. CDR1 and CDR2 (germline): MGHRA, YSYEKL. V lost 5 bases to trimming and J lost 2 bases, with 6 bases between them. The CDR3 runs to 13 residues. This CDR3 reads CASSGRNTGELFF. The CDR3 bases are TGCGCCAGCAGCGGCAGAAACACCGGGGAGCTGTTTTTT.

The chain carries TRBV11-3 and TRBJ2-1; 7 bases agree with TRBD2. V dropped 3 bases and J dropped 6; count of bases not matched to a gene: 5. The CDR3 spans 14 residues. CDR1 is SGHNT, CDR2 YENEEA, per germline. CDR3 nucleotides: TGTGCCAGCAGCTTGGGGGGGTTCGGCAATGAGCAGTTCTTC. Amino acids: CASSLGGFGNEQFF.

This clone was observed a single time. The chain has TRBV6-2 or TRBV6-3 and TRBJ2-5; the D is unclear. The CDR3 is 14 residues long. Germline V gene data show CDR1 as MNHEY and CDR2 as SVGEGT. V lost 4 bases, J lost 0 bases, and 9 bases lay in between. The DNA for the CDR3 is TGTGCCAGCAGTTTGCCCGGAGACCAAGAGACCCAGTACTTC. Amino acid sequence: CASSLPGDQETQYF.

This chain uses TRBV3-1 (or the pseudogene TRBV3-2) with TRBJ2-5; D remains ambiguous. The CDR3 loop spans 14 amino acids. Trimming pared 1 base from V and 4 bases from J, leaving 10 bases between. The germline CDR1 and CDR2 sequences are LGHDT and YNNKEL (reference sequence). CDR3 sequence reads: CASSQAWVRETQYF. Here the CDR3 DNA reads TGTGCCAGCAGCCAAGCTTGGGTTCGAGAGACCCAGTACTTC.

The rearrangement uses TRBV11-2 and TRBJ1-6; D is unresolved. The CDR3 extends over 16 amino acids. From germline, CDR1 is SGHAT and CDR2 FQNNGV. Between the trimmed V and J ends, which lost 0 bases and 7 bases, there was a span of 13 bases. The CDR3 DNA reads TGTGCCAGCAGCTTAGATCCTGGACGAGTCAATTCACCCCTCCACTTT. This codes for CASSLDPGRVNSPLHF.

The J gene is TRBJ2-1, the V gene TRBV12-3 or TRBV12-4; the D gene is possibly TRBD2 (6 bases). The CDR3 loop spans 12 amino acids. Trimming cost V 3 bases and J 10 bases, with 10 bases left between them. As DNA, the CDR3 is TGTGCCAGCAGTTTCCGGGGGATGGAGCAGTTCTTC. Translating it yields CASSFRGMEQFF.

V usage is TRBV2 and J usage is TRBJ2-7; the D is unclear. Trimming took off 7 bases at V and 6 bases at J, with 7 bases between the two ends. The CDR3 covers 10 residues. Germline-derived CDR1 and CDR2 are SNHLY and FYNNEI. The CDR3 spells CASIAAEQYF. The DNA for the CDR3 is TGTGCCAGCATAGCAGCCGAGCAGTACTTC.

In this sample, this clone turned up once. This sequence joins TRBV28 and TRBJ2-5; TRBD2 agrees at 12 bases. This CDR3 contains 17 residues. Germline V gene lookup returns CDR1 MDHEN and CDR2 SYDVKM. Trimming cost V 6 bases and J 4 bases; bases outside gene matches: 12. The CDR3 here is CASSETLQGLAGETQYF. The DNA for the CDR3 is TGTGCCAGCAGCGAGACCTTACAGGGACTAGCGGGAGAGACCCAGTACTTC. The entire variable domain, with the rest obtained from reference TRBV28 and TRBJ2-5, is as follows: DVKVTQSSRYLVKRTGEKVFLECVQDMDHENMFWYRQDPGLGLRLIYFSYDVKMKEKGDIPEGYSVSREKKERFSLILESASTNQTSMYLCASSETLQGLAGETQYFGPGTRLLVL.

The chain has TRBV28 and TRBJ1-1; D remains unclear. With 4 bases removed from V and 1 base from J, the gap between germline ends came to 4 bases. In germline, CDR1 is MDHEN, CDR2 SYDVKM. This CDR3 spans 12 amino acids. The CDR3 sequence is CASSSGNTEAFF. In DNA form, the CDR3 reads TGTGCCAGCAGTTCAGGGAACACTGAAGCTTTCTTT.

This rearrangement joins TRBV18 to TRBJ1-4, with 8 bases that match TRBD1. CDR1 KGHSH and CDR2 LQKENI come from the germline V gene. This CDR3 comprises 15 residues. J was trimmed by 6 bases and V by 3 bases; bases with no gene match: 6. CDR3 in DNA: TGTGCCAGCTCACCGGACAGGGTGAAGGATGAAAAACTGTTTTTT. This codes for CASSPDRVKDEKLFF.

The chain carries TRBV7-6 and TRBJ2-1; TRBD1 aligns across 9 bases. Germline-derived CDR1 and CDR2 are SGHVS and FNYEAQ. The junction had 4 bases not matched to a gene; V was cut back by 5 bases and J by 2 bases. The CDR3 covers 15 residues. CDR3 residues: CASSVDRGAYNEQFF. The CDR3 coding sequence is TGTGCCAGCAGCGTAGACAGGGGGGCCTACAATGAGCAGTTCTTC. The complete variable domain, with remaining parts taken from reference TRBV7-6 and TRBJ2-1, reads GAGVSQSPRYKVTKRGQDVALRCDPISGHVSLYWYRQALGQGPEFLTYFNYEAQQDKSGLPNDRFSAERPEGSISTLTIQRTEQRDSAMYRCASSVDRGAYNEQFFGPGTRLTVL.

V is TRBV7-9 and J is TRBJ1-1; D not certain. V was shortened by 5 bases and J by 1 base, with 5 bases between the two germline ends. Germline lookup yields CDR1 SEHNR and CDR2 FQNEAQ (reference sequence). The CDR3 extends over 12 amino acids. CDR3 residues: CASSRQNTEAFF. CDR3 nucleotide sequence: TGTGCCAGCAGCCGACAGAACACTGAAGCTTTCTTT.

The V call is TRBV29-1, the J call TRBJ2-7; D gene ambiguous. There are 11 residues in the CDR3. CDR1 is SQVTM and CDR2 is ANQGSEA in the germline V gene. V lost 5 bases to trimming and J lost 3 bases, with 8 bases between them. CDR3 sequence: CSVHQFYEQYV. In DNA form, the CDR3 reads TGCAGCGTTCACCAGTTCTACGAGCAGTACGTC.

The CDR3 DNA is TGTGCCAGCACCTCAGTAGGGATCTATGGCTACACCTTC. It encodes CASTSVGIYGYTF. This chain uses TRBV12-3 or TRBV12-4 with TRBJ1-2; D uncertain. This CDR3 contains 13 residues. V lost 7 bases and J lost 4, with 13 bases in between.

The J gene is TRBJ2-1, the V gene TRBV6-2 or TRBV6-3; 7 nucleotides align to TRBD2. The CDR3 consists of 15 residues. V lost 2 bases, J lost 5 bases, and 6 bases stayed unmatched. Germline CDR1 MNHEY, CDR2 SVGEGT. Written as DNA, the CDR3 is TGTGCCAGCAGTTACATGGCTAGCGGCGACAATGAGCAGTTCTTC. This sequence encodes CASSYMASGDNEQFF.

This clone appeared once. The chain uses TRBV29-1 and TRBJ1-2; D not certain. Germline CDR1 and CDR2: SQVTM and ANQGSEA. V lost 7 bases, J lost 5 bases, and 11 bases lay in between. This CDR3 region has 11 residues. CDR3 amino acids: CSAERDYGYTF. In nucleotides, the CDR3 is TGCAGCGCCGAGAGGGATTATGGCTACACCTTC. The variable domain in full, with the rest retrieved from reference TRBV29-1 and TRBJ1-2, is SAVISQKPSRDICQRGTSLTIQCQVDSQVTMMFWYRQQPGQSLTLIATANQGSEATYESGFVIDKFPISRPNLTFSTLTVSNMSPEDSSIYLCSAERDYGYTFGSGTRLTVV.

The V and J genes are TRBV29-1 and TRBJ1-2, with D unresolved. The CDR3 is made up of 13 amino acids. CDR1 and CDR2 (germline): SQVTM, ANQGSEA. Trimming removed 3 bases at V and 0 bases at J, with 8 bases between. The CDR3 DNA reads TGCAGCGTTGACGTGCGAACTAACTATGGCTACACCTTC. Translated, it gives CSVDVRTNYGYTF.

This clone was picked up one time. The CDR3 DNA is TGTGCCAGCAGTTTAGGCGCCACCTACGAGCAGTACTTC. This codes for CASSLGATYEQYF. This chain uses TRBV28 with TRBJ2-7; D unresolved. Trimming pared 2 bases from V and 2 bases from J, leaving 7 bases between. Germline CDR1 is MDHEN and CDR2 is SYDVKM. The CDR3 is 13 residues long.

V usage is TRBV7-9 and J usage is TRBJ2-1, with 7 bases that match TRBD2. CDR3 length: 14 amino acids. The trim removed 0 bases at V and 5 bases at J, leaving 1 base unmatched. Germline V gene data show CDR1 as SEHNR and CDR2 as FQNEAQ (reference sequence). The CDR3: CASSLAGGNNEQFF. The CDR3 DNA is TGTGCCAGCAGCTTAGCGGGGGGGAACAATGAGCAGTTCTTC. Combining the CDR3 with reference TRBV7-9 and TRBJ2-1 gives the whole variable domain DTGVSQNPRHKITKRGQNVTFRCDPISEHNRLYWYRQTLGQGPEFLTYFQNEAQLEKSRLLSDRFSAERPKGSFSTLEIQRTEQGDSAMYLCASSLAGGNNEQFFGPGTRLTVL.

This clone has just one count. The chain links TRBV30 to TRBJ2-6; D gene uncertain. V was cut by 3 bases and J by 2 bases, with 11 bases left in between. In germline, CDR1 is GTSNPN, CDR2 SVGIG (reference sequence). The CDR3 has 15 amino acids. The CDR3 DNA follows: TGTGCCTGGAGCCTAGGAAGAGCTGGGGCCAACGTCCTGACTTTC. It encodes CAWSLGRAGANVLTF.

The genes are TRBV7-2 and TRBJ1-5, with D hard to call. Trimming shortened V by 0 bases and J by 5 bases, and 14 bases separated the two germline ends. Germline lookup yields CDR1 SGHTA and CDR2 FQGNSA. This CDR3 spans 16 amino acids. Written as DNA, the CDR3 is TGTGCCAGCAGCTTAGCACAGTGGCAGTCCGATCAGCCCCAGCATTTT. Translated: CASSLAQWQSDQPQHF.

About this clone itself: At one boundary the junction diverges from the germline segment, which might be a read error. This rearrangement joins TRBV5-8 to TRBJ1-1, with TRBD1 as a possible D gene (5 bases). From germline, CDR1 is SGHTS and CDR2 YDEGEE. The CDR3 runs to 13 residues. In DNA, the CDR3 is TGTGCCAGCAGCTTGCGGATCGACAGTTCGGATGCGTTT. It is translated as CASSLRIDSSDAF.

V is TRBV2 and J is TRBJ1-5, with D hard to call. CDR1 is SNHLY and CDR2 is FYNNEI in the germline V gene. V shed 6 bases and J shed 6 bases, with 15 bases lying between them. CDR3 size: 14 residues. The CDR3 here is CASSRAQRGQPQHF. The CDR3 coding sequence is TGTGCCAGCAGCCGGGCCCAAAGAGGTCAGCCCCAGCATTTT.

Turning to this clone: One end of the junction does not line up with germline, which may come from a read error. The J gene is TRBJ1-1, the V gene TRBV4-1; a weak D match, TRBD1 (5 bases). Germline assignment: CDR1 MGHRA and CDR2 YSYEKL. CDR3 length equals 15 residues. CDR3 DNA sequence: TGCGCCAGCAGCCGCCTCCACGGGCCGGGGCAGGAAGGTTTCTTT. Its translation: CASSRLHGPGQEGFF.

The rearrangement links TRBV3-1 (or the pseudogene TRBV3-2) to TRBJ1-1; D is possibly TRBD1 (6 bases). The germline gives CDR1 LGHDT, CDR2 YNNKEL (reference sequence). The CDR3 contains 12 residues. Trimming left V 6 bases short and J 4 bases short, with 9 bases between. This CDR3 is CASSRGGTEAFF. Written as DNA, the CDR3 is TGTGCCAGCAGTAGAGGGGGCACTGAAGCTTTCTTT.